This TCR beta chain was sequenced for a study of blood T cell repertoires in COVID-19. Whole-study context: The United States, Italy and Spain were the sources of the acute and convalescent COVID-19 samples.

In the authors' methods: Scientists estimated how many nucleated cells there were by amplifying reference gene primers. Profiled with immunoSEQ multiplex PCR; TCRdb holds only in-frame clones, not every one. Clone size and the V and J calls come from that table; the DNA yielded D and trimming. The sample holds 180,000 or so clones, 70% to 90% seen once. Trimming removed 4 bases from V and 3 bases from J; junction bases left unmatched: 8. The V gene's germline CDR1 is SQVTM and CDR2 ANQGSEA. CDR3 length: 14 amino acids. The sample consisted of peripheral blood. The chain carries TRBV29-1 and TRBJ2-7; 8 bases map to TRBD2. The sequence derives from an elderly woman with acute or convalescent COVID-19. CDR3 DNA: TGCAGCGTTGGGGTTAGCGGGATCCTCTACGAGCAGTACTTC. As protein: CSVGVSGILYEQYF.